This TCR beta chain was found in a study of vaccination effects on CD4 cells after COVID-19. Clones were sequenced by immunoSEQ multiplex PCR, and TCRdb holds only the in-frame ones, with some missing. The sample has tens of thousands of clones, approximately 70% seen once. As regards this clone: Its target is not known.

Germline CDR1 and CDR2: SGHNT and YYREEE (reference sequence). Trimming took off 5 bases at V and 2 bases at J, with 14 bases between the two ends. The CDR3 has 16 amino acids. Pools of viral peptides were used by the ViraFEST assay to expand antigen-specific CD4+ T cells ahead of sequencing. Following a roughly ten-day culture, CD4+ T cells were purified. According to the study, vaccine recipients showed no prior SARS-CoV-2 infection and negative nucleocapsid antibodies. The TCR originated in a human donor who received a COVID-19 vaccine. The material sequenced was CD4+ T cells from PBMCs cultured with HCoV-OC43 spike peptides, taken before COVID-19 vaccination. Subset in this sample: HCoV-OC43 spike overlapping peptide pool stimulation. The chain has TRBV5-4 and TRBJ2-6, with D possibly being TRBD1 (6 bases). CDR3 protein: CASRKLAGAGANVLTF. Written as DNA, the CDR3 is TGTGCCAGCAGAAAACTGGCAGGGGCTGGGGCCAACGTCCTGACTTTC.